Here is one TCR beta chain with its context. In the study's own analysis: Reference gene primer amplification gave nucleated cell count estimates. Sequencing was performed with immunoSEQ multiplex PCR; in TCRdb, only in-frame clones are kept and a portion is missing. That table furnishes V, J and clone size, whereas the DNA furnished D and trimming. The sample holds 150,000 to 200,000 clones, roughly 91% seen once. The sample comes from a study of blood T cell repertoires in COVID-19. In the study overall: Sources were T cells, B-cell-depleted T cells, or PBMCs; the material itself was cDNA or gDNA.

Trimming cost V 2 bases and J 0 bases, with 11 bases left between them. CDR1 is LNHDA and CDR2 is SQIVND in the germline V gene (reference sequence). This CDR3 region has 16 residues. The sample consisted of peripheral blood. This clonotype originated in a man between 18 and 29 years old with acute or convalescent COVID-19. The chain is built from TRBV19 and TRBJ1-3; D call uncertain. CDR3 sequence: CASSISSGSSGNTIYF. The CDR3 nucleotides read TGTGCCAGTAGTATAAGTAGCGGTAGCTCTGGAAACACCATATATTTT.